These 7 T cell receptor beta chains came from one sample sequenced in a study of blood T cell repertoires in COVID-19. Here immunoSEQ multiplex PCR was the method, and the copy in TCRdb shows in-frame clones only, minus some. The sample lists over 250,000 clones, roughly 88% occurring once. The sequenced sample was peripheral blood. Source of these receptors: a woman in her 70s with acute or convalescent COVID-19.

This sequence joins TRBV6-5 and TRBJ1-2; possible D gene TRBD1, 6 bases. Germline-derived CDR1 and CDR2 are MNHEY and SVGAGI. The germline V and J ends were trimmed by 7 bases and 8 bases, with 14 bases remaining between them. This CDR3 is built from 12 residues. The CDR3 protein is CASTPGAFGYTF. CDR3 sequence (DNA): TGTGCCAGCACTCCAGGGGCCTTCGGCTACACCTTC.

The chain recombines TRBV5-1 with TRBJ1-5; the D gene is possibly TRBD1 (5 bases). This CDR3 is built from 16 residues. Trimming took 4 bases from V and 5 from J, leaving 19 bases between them. CDR1 is SGHRS, CDR2 YFSETQ, per germline. DNA for the CDR3: TGCGCCAGCAGCCCGGGGGGGGGAACCGGGCATCAGCCCCAGCATTTT. Translation gives CASSPGGGTGHQPQHF.

V and J are TRBV29-1 and TRBJ2-5; a weak D match, TRBD1 (6 bases). Germline V gene data show CDR1 as SQVTM and CDR2 as ANQGSEA. The germline V and J ends were trimmed by 3 bases and 3 bases, with 11 bases remaining between them. CDR3 length: 13 residues. The CDR3 region has the DNA TGCAGCGTTGAGGCGACAGGAGAAGAGACCCAGTACTTC. Its translation is CSVEATGEETQYF.

The V gene is TRBV4-2, the J gene TRBJ2-3; TRBD1 might be the D (6 bases). The germline V and J ends were trimmed by 4 bases and 1 base, with 12 bases remaining between them. Germline V gene data show CDR1 as LGHNA and CDR2 as YNFKEQ. CDR3 length equals 15 residues. CDR3 sequence: CASSLRWGRTDTQYF. The CDR3 DNA reads TGTGCCAGCAGCCTCCGTTGGGGGCGCACAGATACGCAGTATTTT.

The J gene is TRBJ1-1, the V gene TRBV14; 7 nucleotides agree with TRBD1. Germline lookup yields CDR1 SGHDN and CDR2 FVKESK. This CDR3 has 13 amino acids. Germline trimming cut 4 bases from V and 4 bases from J; bases unmatched to any gene: 3. CDR3 in DNA: TGTGCCAGCAGCCCCTCAGGGGGCACTGAAGCTTTCTTT. This codes for CASSPSGGTEAFF.

The chain recombines TRBV14 with TRBJ1-2; 8 bases align to TRBD1. The CDR3 has 15 residues. Germline CDR1 and CDR2: SGHDN and FVKESK. J was trimmed by 4 bases and V by 2 bases; bases with no gene match: 6. CDR3 amino acids: CASSQSLGQGYGYTF. The CDR3 DNA is TGTGCCAGCAGCCAAAGCCTCGGACAGGGCTATGGCTACACCTTC.

In this sample, this clone turned up once. For the CDR3, the DNA is TGTGCCAGCAGGGGGTCCGGGATCGGGGGCAATCAGCCCCAGCATTTT. Translation: CASRGSGIGGNQPQHF. The rearrangement joins TRBV6-6 to TRBJ1-5; D is ambiguous. CDR3 length equals 16 residues. V was trimmed by 6 bases and J by 2 bases, leaving 17 bases between them. Germline CDR1 is MNHNY and CDR2 is SVGAGI (reference sequence).